These 20 T cell receptor beta chains were all obtained from the same sample, sequenced in a study of blood T cell repertoires in COVID-19. TCRdb's table, derived via immunoSEQ multiplex PCR, lists solely in-frame clones and lacks some. The sample consists of under 150,000 clones, around four fifths of them appearing once. The sequenced material came from peripheral blood. Source of these receptors: a woman aged 40-49 years with acute or convalescent COVID-19.

This rearrangement joins TRBV7-9 to TRBJ1-2; D gene ambiguous. The germline gives CDR1 SEHNR, CDR2 FQNEAQ (reference sequence). The CDR3 runs to 12 residues. Trimming took 4 bases from V and 2 from J, leaving 5 bases between them. In DNA form, the CDR3 reads TGTGCCAGCAGCTCCCCAAACTATGGCTACACCTTC. The encoded protein is CASSSPNYGYTF.

V and J are TRBV18 and TRBJ2-7, with 9 bases aligning to TRBD1. Germline loops: CDR1 KGHSH, CDR2 LQKENI. CDR3 length equals 15 residues. J was trimmed by 6 bases and V by 3 bases; bases with no gene match: 9. The CDR3 DNA is TGTGCCAGCTCACCGCAGGGACAGGGTGTGACCGAGCAGTACTTC. Translated: CASSPQGQGVTEQYF.

For this clone: The junction does not match germline at one end; this may be a read error. V gene TRBV3-1 (or the pseudogene TRBV3-2) combines with J gene TRBJ1-1, with TRBD1 identical over 10 bases. Germline V gene data show CDR1 as LGHDT and CDR2 as YNNKEL (reference sequence). There are 14 residues in the CDR3. The CDR3 DNA reads TGTGCCAGCAGCCAAGTAGTATCCGGGACAGGGGCTACGTTT. Its translation is CASSQVVSGTGATF.

In this sample, this clone turned up a few times. CDR3 loop: CASAGRVTEAFF. For the CDR3, the DNA is TGTGCCTCCGCGGGGAGGGTTACTGAAGCTTTCTTT. The chain has TRBV19 and TRBJ1-1; D is unresolved. Germline CDR1 and CDR2: LNHDA and SQIVND (reference sequence). CDR3 length: 12 amino acids. Trimming cost V 11 bases and J 5 bases, with 15 bases left between them.

The chain has TRBV3-1 (or the pseudogene TRBV3-2) and TRBJ1-2, with TRBD1 as a possible D gene (6 bases). The CDR3 spans 14 residues. With 4 bases removed from V and 8 bases from J, the gap between germline ends came to 17 bases. Germline CDR1 LGHDT, CDR2 YNNKEL (reference sequence). CDR3 loop: CASSPRDTHSGYTF. In DNA form, the CDR3 reads TGTGCCAGCAGCCCACGGGACACGCACTCCGGCTACACCTTC.

Here the CDR3 reads CASSPSRAYEQYF. The CDR3 nucleotides read TGTGCCAGCAGCCCCAGCCGGGCCTACGAGCAGTACTTC. The chain couples TRBV2 to TRBJ2-7, with no clear D. In germline, CDR1 is SNHLY, CDR2 FYNNEI. The CDR3 totals 13 residues. Trimming left V 6 bases short and J 2 bases short, with 11 bases between.

The chain has TRBV7-6 and TRBJ1-1; no clear D gene. V was clipped by 1 base and J by 5 bases, with 8 bases between them. The CDR3 loop spans 13 amino acids. Germline V lookup: CDR1 SGHVS, CDR2 FNYEAQ. CDR3 DNA sequence: TGTGCCAGCAGCTTAGTTGAGCGGACTGAAGCTTTCTTT. As protein: CASSLVERTEAFF.

The V call is TRBV14, the J call TRBJ2-7, with D possibly matching TRBD1 (6 bases). Germline CDR1 reads SGHDN; CDR2 reads FVKESK. V lost 4 bases and J lost 1, with 8 bases in between. The CDR3 covers 13 residues. In nucleotides, the CDR3 is TGTGCCAGCAGCCGTGGACAGTCCTACGAGCAGTACTTC. Translated, it gives CASSRGQSYEQYF.

The rearrangement links TRBV19 to TRBJ1-1, with 8 bases fitting TRBD1. J gave up 1 base and V 3 bases, and 13 bases lay outside the gene matches. Germline V gene data show CDR1 as LNHDA and CDR2 as SQIVND (reference sequence). The CDR3 has 18 amino acids. CDR3 in amino acids: CASSIPPGHRGRNTEAFF. CDR3 bases: TGTGCCAGTAGTATCCCCCCGGGTCACAGGGGGAGGAACACTGAAGCTTTCTTT. The entire variable domain, with the rest obtained from reference TRBV19 and TRBJ1-1, is as follows: DGGITQSPKYLFRKEGQNVTLSCEQNLNHDAMYWYRQDPGQGLRLIYYSQIVNDFQKGDIAEGYSVSREKKESFPLTVTSAQKNPTAFYLCASSIPPGHRGRNTEAFFGQGTRLTVV.

V gene TRBV5-8 combines with J gene TRBJ1-2; D is ambiguous. Germline V CDR1 and CDR2: SGHTS, YDEGEE. The CDR3 consists of 15 residues. Trimming cost V 1 base and J 5 bases, with 15 bases left between them. The CDR3 sequence is CASSLWSGSTYGYTF. DNA for the CDR3: TGTGCCAGCAGCTTGTGGTCGGGGAGCACTTATGGCTACACCTTC.

The chain recombines TRBV9 with TRBJ2-6; 11 positions agree with TRBD2. The CDR3 covers 18 residues. The J segment lost 4 bases and the V segment lost 2 bases, leaving 8 bases of the junction unmatched. Germline loops: CDR1 SGDLS, CDR2 YYNGEE. The CDR3: CASSVRLAGPSGANVLTF. The CDR3, as DNA: TGTGCCAGCAGCGTTAGACTAGCGGGGCCCTCCGGGGCCAACGTCCTGACTTTC.

The chain uses TRBV27 and TRBJ1-2, with D hard to call. Germline CDR1 and CDR2: MNHEY and SMNVEV (reference sequence). V was clipped by 0 bases and J by 8 bases, with 13 bases between them. This CDR3 has 14 amino acids. The CDR3 region has the DNA TGTGCCAGCAGTTTATCGAATGCAGGCTGGGGCTACACCTTC. Translation: CASSLSNAGWGYTF.

This clone was observed a handful of times. V usage is TRBV7-7 and J usage is TRBJ1-2; D ambiguous. The germline V and J ends were trimmed by 2 bases and 4 bases, with 14 bases remaining between them. This CDR3 contains 15 residues. CDR1 and CDR2 from the germline V gene are SSHAT and FNYEAQ (reference sequence). CDR3 bases: TGTGCCAGCAGCTTATGCGGCGGTACCTTCTATGGCTACACCTTC. Translation gives CASSLCGGTFYGYTF.

The chain has TRBV19 and TRBJ1-6; no clear D gene. The CDR3 contains 15 residues. The germline gives CDR1 LNHDA, CDR2 SQIVND (reference sequence). V gave up 3 bases and J gave up 7 bases, with 13 bases separating them. The CDR3, as DNA: TGTGCCAGTAGTATTCTGGGCTCGGCAAATTCACCCCTCCACTTT. This codes for CASSILGSANSPLHF.

The CDR3 reads CASSLRGLAGSTDTQYF. In DNA form, the CDR3 reads TGTGCCAGCAGCTTAAGGGGACTAGCGGGGAGCACAGATACGCAGTATTTT. This rearrangement joins TRBV7-8 to TRBJ2-3; 13 nucleotides line up with TRBD2. The V and J ends lost 2 bases and 0 bases, in that order; junction bases with no gene match: 2. Germline CDR1 SGHVS, CDR2 FQNEAQ. The CDR3 sequence is 17 residues long.

The gene calls are TRBV7-6 and TRBJ2-1; D remains ambiguous. Trimming cost V 1 base and J 6 bases, with 7 bases left between them. Germline V gene data show CDR1 as SGHVS and CDR2 as FNYEAQ. The CDR3 contains 13 residues. The CDR3 coding sequence is TGTGCCAGCAGCTTAGTTTTCTCCAATGAGCAGTTCTTC. It codes for CASSLVFSNEQFF.

This sequence joins TRBV2 and TRBJ1-3; TRBD1 matches 7 bases. The J segment lost 10 bases and the V segment lost 5 bases, leaving 8 bases of the junction unmatched. The CDR3 has 13 amino acids. CDR1 is SNHLY, CDR2 FYNNEI, per germline. The CDR3 region has the DNA TGTGCCAGCAGTCGGACAGGAGGTTCGACCATATATTTT. This codes for CASSRTGGSTIYF.

The chain is built from TRBV5-8 and TRBJ2-4; maybe TRBD2 (7 bases). The V and J ends lost 0 bases and 8 bases respectively, with 18 bases between them. From germline, CDR1 is SGHTS and CDR2 YDEGEE. The CDR3 is 16 residues long. The CDR3 spells CASSLEPPGGADIQYF. The CDR3 nucleotides read TGTGCCAGCAGCTTGGAGCCCCCGGGGGGCGCGGACATTCAGTACTTC. Variable domain in full (rest from reference TRBV5-8 and TRBJ2-4): EAGVTQSPTHLIKTRGQQATLRCSPISGHTSVYWYQQALGLGLQFLLWYDEGEERNRGNFPPRFSGRQFPNYSSELNVNALELEDSALYLCASSLEPPGGADIQYFGAGTRLSVL.

This sequence joins TRBV5-1 and TRBJ1-6, with D tentatively TRBD1 (6 bases). This CDR3 contains 16 residues. V shed 1 base and J shed 8 bases, with 16 bases lying between them. CDR1 and CDR2 (germline): SGHRS, YFSETQ. Here the CDR3 DNA reads TGCGCCAGCAGCTTGCAGGGGCAATCCCCGTATTCACCCCTCCACTTT. Its translation: CASSLQGQSPYSPLHF. The whole variable domain, filled in from reference TRBV5-1 and TRBJ1-6, reads KAGVTQTPRYLIKTRGQQVTLSCSPISGHRSVSWYQQTPGQGLQFLFEYFSETQRNKGNFPGRFSGRQFSNSRSEMNVSTLELGDSALYLCASSLQGQSPYSPLHFGNGTRLTVT.

The CDR3 nucleotides read TGTGCCAGCAGTTATTCGGGACTAGCGGTCGCCCAAGAGACCCAGTACTTC. Encoded protein: CASSYSGLAVAQETQYF. This chain joins TRBV6-2 or TRBV6-3 and TRBJ2-5; TRBD2 agrees at 11 bases. In germline, CDR1 is MNHEY, CDR2 SVGEGT. CDR3 size: 17 residues. Trimming at V came to 3 bases and at J to 1 base, leaving 7 bases not matched to a gene.